Listed below are T cell receptor beta chains from one sample, sequenced in a study of blood T cell repertoires in COVID-19. Using immunoSEQ multiplex PCR, the repertoire was profiled, and TCRdb retains in-frame clones only, with some absent. The sample holds about 48,000 clones, about nine tenths seen once. Sequences were obtained from peripheral blood. Source of these receptors: a man between 65 and 85 years old with acute or convalescent COVID-19. The CDR3 runs from the conserved cysteine through the conserved F or W. The order of the fields is J gene, V gene, CDR3 length, D gene, clone size, CDR3 protein, CDR3 DNA. D genes are given only for firm matches. Size is stated for part of the rows, as once, few or many counts, or as a class when the clone is expanded.

TRBJ1-5 | TRBV6-5 | 15 | TRBD1 | - | CASRRDRDSNQPQHF | TGTGCCAGCAGGAGAGACAGGGATAGCAATCAGCCCCAGCATTTT
TRBJ2-3 | TRBV5-1 | 14 | - | - | CASSLTGGPDTQYF | TGCGCCAGCAGCTTGACTGGAGGGCCAGATACGCAGTATTTT
TRBJ1-4 | TRBV6-6 | 16 | - | - | CASSYPGGAGAEKLFF | TGTGCCAGCAGTTACCCCGGGGGGGCAGGGGCTGAAAAACTGTTTTTT
TRBJ1-3 | TRBV20-1 | 15 | - | - | CSASNTINSGNTIYF | TGCAGTGCTAGTAACACCATAAACTCTGGAAACACCATATATTTT
TRBJ1-4 | TRBV28 | 14 | - | - | CASSSRAQDEKLFF | TGTGCCAGCAGTTCTCGAGCCCAGGATGAAAAACTGTTTTTT
TRBJ2-2 | TRBV5-1 | 17 | TRBD2 | - | CASSSGGLAGNTGELFF | TGCGCCAGCAGTTCCGGTGGACTAGCGGGGAACACCGGGGAGCTGTTTTTT
TRBJ1-3 | TRBV4-3 | 19 | - | few | CASSQDLRQPFSSGNTIYF | TGCGCCAGCAGCCAAGACTTGAGGCAGCCCTTCTCCTCTGGAAACACCATATATTTT
TRBJ2-5 | TRBV19 | 14 | TRBD2 | once | CASKSGGASEAQYF | TGTGCCAGTAAAAGCGGGGGGGCGTCAGAGGCCCAGTACTTC
TRBJ1-6 | TRBV2 | 16 | TRBD1 | - | CASSELGTGGWSPLHF | TGTGCCAGCAGCGAGCTCGGGACAGGGGGTTGGTCACCCCTCCACTTT
TRBJ1-4 | TRBV7-8 | 16 | - | - | CASSLAQGGYNEKLFF | TGTGCCAGCAGCTTAGCGCAGGGAGGTTATAATGAAAAACTGTTTTTT
TRBJ2-5 | TRBV12-3/TRBV12-4 | 13 | - | once | CASTPDKSETQYF | TGTGCCAGCACCCCGGACAAATCAGAGACCCAGTACTTC
TRBJ1-1 | TRBV5-1 | 15 | - | few | CASSLLAGLVTEAFF | TGCGCCAGCAGCTTGCTGGCAGGGTTGGTCACTGAAGCTTTCTTT
TRBJ1-5 | TRBV15 | 14 | - | - | CAPETGLANQPQHF | TGTGCCCCCGAAACAGGGCTTGCAAATCAGCCCCAGCATTTT
TRBJ1-1 | TRBV9 | 13 | - | - | CASSGGDGTEAFF | TGTGCCAGCAGCGGGGGGGATGGCACTGAAGCTTTCTTT
TRBJ2-1 | TRBV3-1/TRBV3-2 | 17 | - | - | CASSQESSGYWVYEQFF | TGTGCCAGCAGCCAAGAAAGTAGCGGTTATTGGGTATATGAGCAGTTCTTC
TRBJ2-3 | TRBV4-1 | 15 | - | - | CASSQGAGSSNTQYF | TGCGCCAGCAGCCAAGGGGCGGGTAGCTCCAATACGCAGTATTTT
TRBJ2-2 | TRBV29-1 | 14 | - | once | CSVRGLFATGELFF | TGCAGCGTGCGGGGATTGTTCGCTACCGGGGAGCTGTTTTTT
TRBJ1-1 | TRBV27 | 14 | - | - | CASSPGLRNTEAFF | TGTGCCAGCAGCCCGGGACTTCGGAACACTGAAGCTTTCTTT
TRBJ1-2 | TRBV6-6 | 17 | TRBD1 | - | CASSPWGGGQGHYGYTF | TGTGCCAGCAGTCCATGGGGAGGGGGACAGGGACACTATGGCTACACCTTC
TRBJ1-5 | TRBV6-2/TRBV6-3 | 17 | - | - | CASSTRLGGTTQPPQHF | TGTGCCAGCAGTACCCGACTTGGGGGGACGACACAGCCGCCCCAGCATTTT
TRBJ2-2 | TRBV7-2 | 16 | - | - | CASSLSPSRGTGELFF | TGTGCCAGCAGCTTAAGTCCTAGCAGGGGCACCGGGGAGCTGTTTTTT
TRBJ2-5 | TRBV10-3 | 14 | TRBD2 | - | CAISGAGAQETQYF | TGTGCCATCAGTGGAGCGGGGGCCCAAGAGACCCAGTACTTC
TRBJ1-6 | TRBV4-3 | 16 | TRBD1 | - | CASSLGRRQGGSPLHF | TGCGCCAGCAGCCTAGGAAGGAGACAGGGGGGGTCACCCCTCCACTTT
TRBJ2-1 | TRBV11-3 | 14 | TRBD1 | once | CASSFLGQDNEQFF | TGTGCCAGCAGCTTCCTGGGACAGGACAATGAGCAGTTCTTC
TRBJ2-3 | TRBV11-2 | 16 | - | - | CASSRQGLPSTDTQYF | TGTGCCAGCAGCCGACAGGGACTGCCTAGCACAGATACGCAGTATTTT
TRBJ1-2 | TRBV28 | 16 | - | - | CASSLRSYEAHYGYTF | TGTGCCAGCAGTTTACGCAGCTACGAGGCGCACTATGGCTACACCTTC
TRBJ2-7 | TRBV19 | 12 | TRBD1 | - | CATGQGIYEQYF | TGTGCCACCGGACAGGGAATCTACGAGCAGTACTTC
TRBJ2-5 | TRBV29-1 | 13 | - | - | CSVTPLARETQYF | TGCAGCGTTACCCCCCTAGCACGGGAGACCCAGTACTTC
TRBJ2-2 | TRBV27 | 15 | TRBD2 | - | CATAELGGRTGELFF | TGTGCCACAGCTGAACTCGGGGGGAGGACCGGGGAGCTGTTTTTT
TRBJ1-6 | TRBV9 | 17 | - | - | CASSVGTGLSYNSPLHF | TGTGCCAGCAGCGTGGGAACAGGGCTTTCCTATAATTCACCCCTCCACTTT
TRBJ2-7 | TRBV7-9 | 14 | - | - | CASSTQDFSYEQYF | TGTGCCAGCAGTACTCAGGATTTCTCCTACGAGCAGTACTTC
TRBJ2-7 | TRBV19 | 16 | TRBD1 | - | CASSPRLATGKNEQYF | TGTGCCAGTAGTCCCCGTCTCGCGACAGGGAAGAACGAGCAGTACTTC
TRBJ2-3 | TRBV5-1 | 16 | TRBD2 | - | CASSPRLAGGTDTQYF | TGCGCCAGCAGCCCCCGACTAGCGGGGGGTACAGATACGCAGTATTTT
TRBJ1-1 | TRBV29-1 | 12 | TRBD1 | - | CSVTGGNTEAFF | TGCAGCGTCACAGGGGGAAACACTGAAGCTTTCTTT
TRBJ2-2 | TRBV19 | 16 | TRBD1 | - | CASRRPGQGNTGELFF | TGTGCCAGTAGGCGTCCGGGACAGGGGAACACCGGGGAGCTGTTTTTT
TRBJ1-5 | TRBV7-2 | 12 | TRBD1 | once | CASSTGDQPQHF | TGTGCCAGCAGCACAGGGGATCAGCCCCAGCATTTT
TRBJ2-5 | TRBV18 | 15 | - | - | CASSPPGTNQETQYF | TGTGCCAGCTCACCGCCCGGGACAAACCAAGAGACCCAGTACTTC
TRBJ1-6 | TRBV6-5 | 15 | - | - | CASSYGGRRNSPLHF | TGTGCCAGCAGTTACGGGGGGAGACGCAATTCACCCCTCCACTTT
TRBJ2-2 | TRBV7-6 | 16 | - | - | CASSADSTSNTGELFF | TGTGCCAGCAGCGCCGACAGTACTTCGAACACCGGGGAGCTGTTTTTT
TRBJ1-2 | TRBV10-3 | 14 | - | - | CAITDTLSNYGYTF | TGTGCCATCACCGACACGTTGTCTAACTATGGCTACACCTTC
TRBJ1-5 | TRBV4-2 | 16 | TRBD1 | - | CASSHPGQGWGQPQHF | TGTGCCAGCAGCCACCCCGGACAGGGTTGGGGACAGCCCCAGCATTTT
TRBJ1-2 | TRBV6-5 | 14 | - | - | CASSLASQNYGYTF | TGTGCCAGCAGTTTAGCCAGCCAAAACTATGGCTACACCTTC
TRBJ1-2 | TRBV2 | 14 | - | - | CASSPDRLNYGYTF | TGTGCCAGCAGCCCGGACAGACTGAACTATGGCTACACCTTC
TRBJ2-1 | TRBV2 | 16 | TRBD2 | - | CASRYIAGALYNEQFF | TGTGCCAGCAGGTATATAGCGGGGGCCCTCTACAATGAGCAGTTCTTC
TRBJ2-5 | TRBV5-1 | 13 | TRBD1 | - | CASSLQGEETQYF | TGCGCCAGCAGCTTACAGGGGGAGGAGACCCAGTACTTC
TRBJ1-1 | TRBV20-1 | 9 | - | - | CSARTEAFF | TGCAGTGCTAGGACAGAAGCTTTCTTT